This T cell receptor (beta chain) was captured in a study of T-cell reconstitution after alpha-beta-depleted transplantation in children. Study-wide results and limits: It was surviving recipient T cells and thymic progenitors that gave some patients high TCRbeta diversity at day 60. The study reportedly traced alpha-beta T cells about two months after transplant to several hundred expanded graft clones. Newly produced T cells mostly provided counts and TCRbeta diversity after one year, as hyperexpanded clones declined.

This clonotype was counted many times. What it binds is not known. The V and J ends lost 0 bases and 7 bases, in that order; junction bases with no gene match: 11. CDR3 length: 16 residues. Germline lookup yields CDR1 LGHNA and CDR2 YSLEER. As it was prepared, the TCRbeta library received unique molecular identifiers. TCRdb reprocessed the PCR reads via MiXCR and lists one record per CDR3 protein. The repertoire consists of over 150,000 distinct CDR3 sequences, with 5.5% to 7% occurring once and the leading ten covering 5% to 6.5%. Sample: PBMCs, taken before TCRalphabeta/CD19-depleted stem cell transplant. The chain joins TRBV4-3 to TRBJ2-7; TRBD1 agrees at 8 bases. This receptor was identified in a boy aged 2 to 10 with acute lymphoblastic leukemia, due to receive a stem cell transplant. In nucleotides, the CDR3 is TGCGCCAGCAGCCAAGATGGACGGACAGGGTCTCGGGAGCAGTACTTC. It translates to CASSQDGRTGSREQYF.